Below, 30 T cell receptor beta chains from the same sample are listed, as sequenced in a study of OX40 agonist ivuxolimab in advanced cancers. The table came from immunoSEQ multiplex PCR; TCRdb's copy has only in-frame clones and leaves some out. The sample records roughly 80,000 clones, roughly 87% being singletons. Sample: CD4+ or CD8+ T cells sorted from blood, taken in a trial of the OX40 agonist ivuxolimab. All receptors derive from an adult with an advanced solid tumor such as melanoma, head and neck, liver or kidney cancer.

The V and J genes are TRBV5-1 and TRBJ2-1, with D maybe TRBD1 (5 bases). The CDR3 covers 14 residues. Trimming removed 0 bases from V and 3 bases from J, with 7 bases in between. Germline CDR1 is SGHRS and CDR2 is YFSETQ. CDR3 in amino acids: CASSLGQGYNEQFF. The CDR3 coding sequence is TGCGCCAGCAGCTTGGGGCAGGGCTACAATGAGCAGTTCTTC.

The rearrangement links TRBV19 to TRBJ2-4, with TRBD2 matching 9 bases. This CDR3 is built from 14 residues. The germline V gene encodes CDR1 LNHDA and CDR2 SQIVND (reference sequence). V trimming: 5 bases; J trimming: 5 bases; junction bases outside the gene matches: 4. The CDR3 protein is CASSVSGSQNIQYF. The CDR3 DNA sequence: TGTGCCAGTAGTGTTAGCGGGAGTCAAAACATTCAGTACTTC.

The chain couples TRBV28 to TRBJ2-5, with D perhaps being TRBD1 or TRBD2 (5 bases each). This CDR3 is built from 14 residues. CDR1 is MDHEN and CDR2 is SYDVKM in the germline V gene. Trimming took off 5 bases at V and 9 bases at J, with 19 bases between the two ends. In nucleotides, the CDR3 is TGTGCCAGCAGTATAACCGGGACCCATGGGGCCCAGTACTTC. As protein: CASSITGTHGAQYF.

The chain's CDR3 is CASSLGASTDTQYF. The CDR3 DNA reads TGTGCCAGCAGCTTAGGGGCTAGCACAGATACGCAGTATTTT. The chain has TRBV7-9 and TRBJ2-3; no clear D gene. This CDR3 has 14 amino acids. CDR1 is SEHNR and CDR2 is FQNEAQ in the germline V gene (reference sequence). Trimming shortened V by 1 base and J by 0 bases, and 5 bases separated the two germline ends.

The rearrangement uses TRBV7-9 and TRBJ2-5; no definite D call. In germline, CDR1 is SEHNR, CDR2 FQNEAQ (reference sequence). V was shortened by 5 bases and J by 4 bases, with 11 bases between the two germline ends. The CDR3 is 13 amino acids. In DNA, the CDR3 is TGTGCCAGCAGCCCAACGAAGTCAGAGACCCAGTACTTC. It specifies CASSPTKSETQYF.

In this sample, this clone turned up a few times. The CDR3 DNA reads as TGTGCCAGCACCCTGGAAAGACATAATTCACCCCTCCACTTT. It codes for CASTLERHNSPLHF. The rearrangement uses TRBV28 and TRBJ1-6; D not resolved. Germline CDR1 reads MDHEN; CDR2 reads SYDVKM. V lost 7 bases and J 5 bases, leaving 12 bases between the germline ends. There are 14 residues in the CDR3. Looking up the rest from reference TRBV28 and TRBJ1-6 gives the full variable domain: DVKVTQSSRYLVKRTGEKVFLECVQDMDHENMFWYRQDPGLGLRLIYFSYDVKMKEKGDIPEGYSVSREKKERFSLILESASTNQTSMYLCASTLERHNSPLHFGNGTRLTVT.

The V gene is TRBV7-9, the J gene TRBJ2-3; D gene unclear. This CDR3 is 15 amino acids long. The V and J ends lost 11 bases and 4 bases respectively, with 22 bases between them. CDR1 is SEHNR and CDR2 is FQNEAQ in the germline V gene (reference sequence). CDR3 sequence (DNA): TGTGCCTCTGGAATCGAGCCCCAGGTCCCAGATACGCAGTATTTT. Translation: CASGIEPQVPDTQYF.

V and J are TRBV7-9 and TRBJ2-4, with 9 bases aligning to TRBD2. The length of the CDR3 is 16 residues. V was pared by 6 bases and J by 7 bases, with 13 bases of the junction left unmatched. Germline CDR1 SEHNR, CDR2 FQNEAQ (reference sequence). The chain's CDR3 is CASSLGASAGGNIQYF. The CDR3, as DNA: TGTGCCAGCAGTTTGGGTGCCTCTGCGGGAGGGAACATTCAGTACTTC.

The CDR3 sequence: CASTENPGQTSREQYF. CDR3 in DNA: TGCGCCAGCACCGAAAATCCGGGACAGACATCGCGCGAGCAGTACTTC. This chain joins TRBV5-1 and TRBJ2-7; 7 bases line up with TRBD1. Germline CDR1 is SGHRS and CDR2 is YFSETQ. The CDR3 runs to 16 residues. With 6 bases clipped from V and 6 bases from J, the junction kept 18 bases outside the gene matches.

This clone has a single count. The chain couples TRBV6-5 to TRBJ2-7; the match to TRBD1 covers 8 bases. The CDR3 has 15 amino acids. J gave up 2 bases and V 8 bases, and 11 bases lay outside the gene matches. Germline loops: CDR1 MNHEY, CDR2 SVGAGI. The CDR3 loop reads CASFTRDRGPYEQYF. DNA for the CDR3: TGTGCCAGCTTCACGCGAGACAGGGGCCCCTACGAGCAGTACTTC.

CDR3 nucleotides: TGTGCCAGCAGCCCCAGACGGGGACAGGGTCGGACCGGGGAGCTGTTTTTT. Protein: CASSPRRGQGRTGELFF. The chain is built from TRBV7-3 and TRBJ2-2; TRBD1 matches at 9 bases. Germline V lookup: CDR1 SGHTA, CDR2 FQGTGA. After removal of 5 bases from V and 5 bases from J, the junction contained 12 bases not matched to a gene. The CDR3 has 17 amino acids.

A single count supports this clone. The CDR3 DNA reads as TGTGCCAGCAGTGAAACAGGGTTTACAGATACGCAGTATTTT. Protein: CASSETGFTDTQYF. The J gene is TRBJ2-3, the V gene TRBV6-4, with D maybe TRBD1 (6 bases). In germline, CDR1 is MRHNA, CDR2 SNTAGT. V was pared by 3 bases and J by 3 bases, with 10 bases between. The CDR3 length is 14 residues.

This chain links TRBV23-1 with TRBJ1-4; TRBD1 might be the D (5 bases). TRBV23-1 is an ORF, and what it does is uncertain. The V and J ends lost 4 bases and 8 bases respectively, with 14 bases between them. The CDR3 contains 14 residues. Here the CDR3 reads CASSPGEDGEKLFF. DNA for the CDR3: TGCGCCAGCAGTCCGGGGGAGGATGGGGAAAAACTGTTTTTT.

The V and J genes are TRBV15 and TRBJ2-2; a possible D gene is TRBD2 (6 bases). The V gene's germline CDR1 is LNHNV and CDR2 YYDKDF (reference sequence). The CDR3 contains 15 residues. The V gene lost 0 bases and the J gene lost 1 base, with 6 bases spanning the gap. CDR3 sequence reads: CATSRDGRNTGELFF. CDR3 nucleotide sequence: TGTGCCACCAGCAGAGACGGGAGGAACACCGGGGAGCTGTTTTTT.

DNA for the CDR3: TGTGCCAGCAGTAACTTCGCGGCCAGGGAGGATGAGCAGTTCTTC. It is translated as CASSNFAAREDEQFF. The chain carries TRBV6-6 and TRBJ2-1; weak D call: TRBD2 (6 bases). The CDR3 consists of 15 residues. The germline V gene encodes CDR1 MNHNY and CDR2 SVGAGI (reference sequence). Trimming pared 5 bases from V and 8 bases from J, leaving 19 bases between.

The chain employs TRBV6-1 and TRBJ1-2; D unresolved. Germline values: CDR1 MNHNS, CDR2 SASEGT. V shed 3 bases and J shed 0 bases, with 11 bases lying between them. This CDR3 region has 15 residues. CDR3: CASSEGAGANYGYTF. The CDR3 nucleotides read TGTGCCAGCAGTGAGGGAGCCGGCGCTAACTATGGCTACACCTTC.

The rearrangement links TRBV6-1 to TRBJ2-7, with TRBD2 matching 9 bases. The CDR3 has 15 residues. The germline CDR1 and CDR2 sequences are MNHNS and SASEGT. The junction had 11 bases not matched to a gene; V was cut back by 7 bases and J by 4 bases. The CDR3 sequence: CASTKGLAGEYEQYF. CDR3 DNA sequence: TGTGCCAGCACGAAAGGGTTAGCGGGAGAGTACGAGCAGTACTTC.

This sequence joins TRBV5-4 and TRBJ2-5; 9 positions match TRBD2. The CDR3 extends over 16 amino acids. In germline, CDR1 is SGHNT, CDR2 YYREEE (reference sequence). V trimming: 4 bases; J trimming: 5 bases; junction bases outside the gene matches: 12. The DNA for the CDR3 is TGTGCCAGCAGCCAACCGAGCGGGAGGCCGGCGGAGACCCAGTACTTC. Protein sequence: CASSQPSGRPAETQYF. Full variable domain (missing parts from reference TRBV5-4 and TRBJ2-5): ETGVTQSPTHLIKTRGQQVTLRCSSQSGHNTVSWYQQALGQGPQFIFQYYREEENGRGNFPPRFSGLQFPNYSSELNVNALELDDSALYLCASSQPSGRPAETQYFGPGTRLLVL.

The rearrangement joins TRBV15 to TRBJ2-3; 10 bases map to TRBD2. Germline V gives CDR1 LNHNV, CDR2 YYDKDF (reference sequence). V gave up 0 bases and J gave up 4 bases; unmatched junction bases: 7. There are 17 residues in the CDR3. CDR3 sequence reads: CATSRDPTSGTSDTQYF. Written as DNA, the CDR3 is TGTGCCACCAGCAGAGATCCCACTAGCGGGACCTCAGATACGCAGTATTTT.

The chain combines TRBV5-5 with TRBJ1-1; D may be TRBD1 (5 bases). V was pared by 0 bases and J by 3 bases, with 9 bases between. Looked up from germline, CDR1 is SGHKS and CDR2 is YYEKEE (reference sequence). CDR3 length: 14 residues. CDR3 bases: TGTGCCAGCAGCTTGGCCGGCAGGGACACTGAAGCTTTCTTT. Protein: CASSLAGRDTEAFF.

This clone appeared once. The genes are TRBV27 and TRBJ1-3; 7 bases are a match to TRBD1. Germline CDR1 reads MNHEY; CDR2 reads SMNVEV (reference sequence). V gave up 10 bases and J gave up 2 bases; unmatched junction bases: 11. This CDR3 has 15 amino acids. DNA for the CDR3: TGTGCCACCCGCCAGGGGGTCCAACCTGGAAACACCATATATTTT. Translation gives CATRQGVQPGNTIYF.

CDR3 sequence: CASRGAAPITDTQYF. The CDR3 DNA follows: TGTGCCAGCAGGGGGGCAGCCCCAATCACAGATACGCAGTATTTT. V is TRBV6-5 and J is TRBJ2-3, with D maybe TRBD1 (6 bases). The CDR3 loop spans 15 amino acids. Trimming took 6 bases from V and 2 from J, leaving 15 bases between them. The germline V gene encodes CDR1 MNHEY and CDR2 SVGAGI.

The gene calls are TRBV9 and TRBJ2-1, with TRBD2 matching 8 bases. J was trimmed by 0 bases and V by 2 bases; bases with no gene match: 7. The germline V gene has CDR1 SGDLS and CDR2 YYNGEE. CDR3 length: 17 amino acids. CDR3 nucleotide sequence: TGTGCCAGCAGCGTTGGGGCGGGAGGCGGCTCCTACAATGAGCAGTTCTTC. It is translated as CASSVGAGGGSYNEQFF.

The chain employs TRBV11-3 and TRBJ2-7; D gene ambiguous. Trimming took off 1 base at V and 5 bases at J, with 9 bases between the two ends. Looked up from germline, CDR1 is SGHNT and CDR2 is YENEEA. The CDR3 length is 13 residues. Here the CDR3 DNA reads TGTGCCAGCAGCTTAGTGAACAAGCACGAGCAGTACTTC. Translating gives CASSLVNKHEQYF.

The chain joins TRBV19 to TRBJ2-3; TRBD1 agrees at 10 bases. The CDR3 sequence is 16 residues long. Germline V gene data show CDR1 as LNHDA and CDR2 as SQIVND (reference sequence). Germline trimming cut 4 bases from V and 2 bases from J; bases unmatched to any gene: 6. The CDR3 DNA follows: TGTGCCAGTAGTAGGGGGACAGGGGCTACCACAGATACGCAGTATTTT. Its translation: CASSRGTGATTDTQYF.

This clone was observed once. The chain links TRBV6-5 to TRBJ2-1; D is ambiguous. Germline CDR1 is MNHEY and CDR2 is SVGAGI. Trimming stripped 7 bases from V and 10 bases from J, with 20 bases between. This CDR3 is built from 14 residues. The CDR3 region is CASTHGGIRGEQFF. The DNA of the CDR3 is TGTGCCAGCACCCACGGTGGCATCCGAGGAGAGCAGTTCTTC.

CDR3 in amino acids: CASIGDRANTEAFF. DNA for the CDR3: TGTGCCAGCATCGGGGACAGGGCGAACACTGAAGCTTTCTTT. The chain uses TRBV6-6 and TRBJ1-1; 9 bases map to TRBD1. The CDR3 is 14 amino acids. Germline V lookup: CDR1 MNHNY, CDR2 SVGAGI (reference sequence). Trimming cost V 7 bases and J 1 base; bases outside gene matches: 4.

The J gene is TRBJ2-3, the V gene TRBV7-9; 9 bases match TRBD1. CDR3 length: 15 residues. V shed 1 base, J shed 4 bases, and the junction held 3 bases outside the gene matches. Germline lookup yields CDR1 SEHNR and CDR2 FQNEAQ (reference sequence). CDR3 sequence (DNA): TGTGCCAGCAGCTTAGGGGACAGGGACCCAGATACGCAGTATTTT. Encoded protein: CASSLGDRDPDTQYF.

The V and J genes are TRBV28 and TRBJ2-2; D tentatively fits TRBD1 or TRBD2 (5 bases each). V shed 6 bases and J shed 7 bases, with 18 bases lying between them. This CDR3 comprises 15 residues. The germline V gene encodes CDR1 MDHEN and CDR2 SYDVKM. CDR3: CASRLGPNPNGELFF. CDR3 nucleotides: TGTGCCAGCAGGCTGGGACCGAACCCCAACGGGGAGCTGTTTTTT.

This clone showed up just a few times. The V gene is TRBV4-2, the J gene TRBJ2-5; D might be TRBD1 (6 bases). This CDR3 comprises 14 residues. In germline, CDR1 is LGHNA, CDR2 YNFKEQ. V lost 3 bases and J lost 7, with 15 bases in between. CDR3 sequence: CASSQDQGGRTQYF. In nucleotides, the CDR3 is TGTGCCAGCAGCCAGGACCAAGGGGGTAGGACCCAGTACTTC.